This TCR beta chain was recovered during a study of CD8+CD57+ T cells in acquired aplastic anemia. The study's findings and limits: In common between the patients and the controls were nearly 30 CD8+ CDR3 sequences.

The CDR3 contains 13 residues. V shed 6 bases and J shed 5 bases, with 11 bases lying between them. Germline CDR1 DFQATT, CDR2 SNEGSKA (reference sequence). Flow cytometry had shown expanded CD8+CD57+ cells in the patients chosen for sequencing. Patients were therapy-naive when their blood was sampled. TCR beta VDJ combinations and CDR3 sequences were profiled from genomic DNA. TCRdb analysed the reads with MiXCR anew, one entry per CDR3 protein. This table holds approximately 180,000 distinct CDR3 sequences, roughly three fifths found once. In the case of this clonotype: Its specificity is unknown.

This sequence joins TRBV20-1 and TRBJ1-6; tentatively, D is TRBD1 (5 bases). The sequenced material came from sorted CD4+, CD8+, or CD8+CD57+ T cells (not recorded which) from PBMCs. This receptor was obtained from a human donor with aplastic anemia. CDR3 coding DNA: TGCAGTGCAAGGGGTCTAAATAATTCACCCCTCCACTTT. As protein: CSARGLNNSPLHF.